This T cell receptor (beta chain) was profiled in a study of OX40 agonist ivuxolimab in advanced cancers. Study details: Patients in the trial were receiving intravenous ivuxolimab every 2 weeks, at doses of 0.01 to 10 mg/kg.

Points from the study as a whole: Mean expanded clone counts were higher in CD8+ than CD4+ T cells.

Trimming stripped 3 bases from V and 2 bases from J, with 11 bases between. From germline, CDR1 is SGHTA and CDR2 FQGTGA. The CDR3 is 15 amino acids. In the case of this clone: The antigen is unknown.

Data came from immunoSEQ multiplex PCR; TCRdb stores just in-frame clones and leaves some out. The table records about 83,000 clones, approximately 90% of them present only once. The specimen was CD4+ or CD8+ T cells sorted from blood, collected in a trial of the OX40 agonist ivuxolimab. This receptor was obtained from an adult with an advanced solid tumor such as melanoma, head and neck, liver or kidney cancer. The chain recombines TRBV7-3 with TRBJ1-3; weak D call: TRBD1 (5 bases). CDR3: CASSLSQGAGNTIYF. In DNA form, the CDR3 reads TGTGCCAGCAGCTTGAGTCAGGGTGCTGGAAACACCATATATTTT.